The source of this T cell receptor (beta chain) is a study of blood T cell repertoires in COVID-19. Study information: COVID-19 samples collected from the United States, Italy and Spain covered acute and convalescent phases.

As originally analysed: Estimates of nucleated cell counts were drawn from the amplification of reference gene primers. Some clones are missing from TCRdb's copy, which holds only in-frame ones; the method was immunoSEQ multiplex PCR. The DNA gave D and trimming, while V, J and clone size come from that table. The table records roughly 130,000 clones, roughly four fifths of them present only once. The TCR was taken from a woman between 55 and 75 years old with acute or convalescent COVID-19. The source material was peripheral blood.

The CDR3 loop is CAGGTYEQYF. The CDR3 region has the DNA TGTGCCGGCGGAACCTACGAGCAGTACTTC. This rearrangement joins TRBV30 to TRBJ2-7; no definite D call. V lost 8 bases to trimming and J lost 2 bases, with 7 bases between them. Germline-derived CDR1 and CDR2 are GTSNPN and SVGIG (reference sequence). CDR3 length: 10 amino acids.